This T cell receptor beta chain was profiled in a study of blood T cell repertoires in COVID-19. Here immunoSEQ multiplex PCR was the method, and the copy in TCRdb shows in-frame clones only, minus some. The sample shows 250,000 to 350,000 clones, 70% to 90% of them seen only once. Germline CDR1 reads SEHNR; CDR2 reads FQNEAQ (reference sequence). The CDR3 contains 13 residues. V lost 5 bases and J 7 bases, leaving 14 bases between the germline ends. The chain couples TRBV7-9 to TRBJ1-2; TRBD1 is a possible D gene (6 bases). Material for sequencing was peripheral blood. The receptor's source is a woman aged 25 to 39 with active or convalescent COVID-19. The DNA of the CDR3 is TGTGCCAGCAGCCCCCACGGACAGAGTGGCTACACCTTC. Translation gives CASSPHGQSGYTF.